What follows are 7 T cell receptor beta chains derived from one specimen sequenced in a study of T-cell memory formation after mild COVID-19. TCRdb re-derived calls from the 5' RACE reads in MiXCR, one entry per CDR3 protein. The sample lists a few hundred thousand distinct CDR3 sequences; 20% to 25% were seen once. The sequenced sample consisted of PBMCs or a T cell subset sorted from them (not recorded which). These receptors were taken from an adult woman who had mild COVID-19 (a few samples of this study predate the infection). Cell type and time point are not known.

This clonotype has a handful of counts. The chain recombines TRBV20-1 with TRBJ2-5; 9 nucleotides align to TRBD2. CDR3 length equals 13 residues. CDR1 is DFQATT and CDR2 is SNEGSKA in the germline V gene (reference sequence). V was pared by 2 bases and J by 5 bases, with 3 bases of the junction left unmatched. CDR3 sequence (DNA): TGCAGTGCTAGACTAGCGGGAAACGAGACCCAGTACTTC. Translated: CSARLAGNETQYF.

The gene calls are TRBV7-2 and TRBJ2-5; D gene uncertain. The V gene's germline CDR1 is SGHTA and CDR2 FQGNSA. The CDR3 runs to 16 residues. V was trimmed by 1 base and J by 5 bases, leaving 17 bases between them. The CDR3 nucleotides read TGTGCCAGCAGCTTAGGGGCTGGGCGTGTCGGGGAGACCCAGTACTTC. It specifies CASSLGAGRVGETQYF.

This clonotype has just a few counts. The chain recombines TRBV7-9 with TRBJ2-3; 8 bases are shared with TRBD2. This CDR3 region has 15 residues. V lost 5 bases, J lost 2 bases, and 6 bases stayed unmatched. The germline gives CDR1 SEHNR, CDR2 FQNEAQ (reference sequence). CDR3 nucleotide sequence: TGTGCCAGCAGCCGTACTAGCGGAATCACAGATACGCAGTATTTT. Protein product: CASSRTSGITDTQYF.

The DNA of the CDR3 is TGTGCCTGGAGTGTTTCGGGGACCCAGCCCCAGCATTTT. As protein: CAWSVSGTQPQHF. This chain joins TRBV30 and TRBJ1-5; perhaps TRBD1 as D (5 bases). From germline, CDR1 is GTSNPN and CDR2 SVGIG (reference sequence). V gave up 0 bases and J gave up 7 bases, with 10 bases separating them. There are 13 residues in the CDR3.

A few counts support this clonotype. The genes are TRBV11-1 and TRBJ1-1; 8 bases are a match to TRBD1. The CDR3 is 18 residues long. Unmatched junction bases numbered 11, after V lost 0 bases and J lost 2 bases. In germline, CDR1 is SGHAT, CDR2 FQDESV (reference sequence). DNA of the CDR3: TGTGCCAGCAGCTTAGCACGGGACAGGATACGGAGAAACACTGAAGCTTTCTTT. The encoded protein is CASSLARDRIRRNTEAFF.

This clonotype turned up a few times. The genes are TRBV29-1 and TRBJ2-3, with D possibly matching TRBD1 (5 bases). V was shortened by 5 bases and J by 4 bases, with 22 bases between the two germline ends. The CDR3 contains 16 residues. Germline V lookup: CDR1 SQVTM, CDR2 ANQGSEA. CDR3 loop: CSVPRGTVGESDTQYF. CDR3 DNA sequence: TGCAGCGTTCCTAGGGGAACAGTTGGGGAATCAGATACGCAGTATTTT.

This clonotype was detected a few times. This rearrangement joins TRBV24-1 to TRBJ2-3, with D perhaps given as TRBD1 or TRBD2 (5 bases each). Germline V gene data show CDR1 as KGHDR and CDR2 as SFDVKD. The CDR3 contains 12 residues. The V and J ends lost 9 bases and 3 bases respectively, with 9 bases between them. The CDR3 DNA follows: TGTGCCACCTCGTGGGGGACAGATACGCAGTATTTT. Amino acid sequence: CATSWGTDTQYF.